These 11 T cell receptor beta chains were sequenced from one sample in a study of blood T cell repertoires in COVID-19. Sequenced by immunoSEQ multiplex PCR; TCRdb stores in-frame clones only, minus some. This table holds around 140,000 clones, approximately 86% found once. The sequencing sample was made of peripheral blood. The receptors were sampled from a woman aged 60-75 years with acute or convalescent COVID-19.

This sequence joins TRBV13 and TRBJ2-5; TRBD2 agrees at 9 bases. The CDR3 is made up of 15 amino acids. J gave up 2 bases and V 5 bases, and 6 bases lay outside the gene matches. Per germline, CDR1 PRHDT and CDR2 FYEKMQ (reference sequence). The CDR3 spells CASSRAGGSQETQYF. CDR3 in DNA: TGTGCCAGCAGCAGAGCGGGGGGAAGTCAAGAGACCCAGTACTTC.

The chain uses TRBV7-2 and TRBJ1-5; 9 bases are a match to TRBD1. J was trimmed by 0 bases and V by 2 bases; bases with no gene match: 5. Germline CDR1 and CDR2: SGHTA and FQGNSA. This CDR3 is built from 17 residues. CDR3 coding DNA: TGTGCCAGCAGCTTAACGGACAGGGGTGGTAGCAATCAGCCCCAGCATTTT. Translated, it gives CASSLTDRGGSNQPQHF.

J is TRBJ1-1 and V is TRBV10-3; D is ambiguous. Germline CDR1 ENHRY, CDR2 SYGVKD. Trimming took off 0 bases at V and 0 bases at J, with 11 bases between the two ends. The CDR3 runs to 16 residues. CDR3 in amino acids: CAISESRTAMNTEAFF. CDR3 DNA: TGTGCCATCAGTGAGTCTCGAACAGCCATGAACACTGAAGCTTTCTTT.

This sequence joins TRBV7-8 and TRBJ2-7; 15 positions agree with TRBD2. This CDR3 comprises 15 residues. The V segment lost 5 bases and the J segment 6 bases; nucleotides outside the gene matches: 5. Germline V CDR1 and CDR2: SGHVS, FQNEAQ. CDR3 in amino acids: CASSTGLAGGREQYF. The CDR3 bases are TGTGCCAGCAGCACTGGACTAGCGGGGGGGCGCGAGCAGTACTTC.

The chain has TRBV7-9 and TRBJ1-1; 11 nucleotides line up with TRBD1. CDR3 length: 14 residues. Germline CDR1 reads SEHNR; CDR2 reads FQNEAQ (reference sequence). The V segment lost 8 bases and the J segment 6 bases; nucleotides outside the gene matches: 8. For the CDR3, the DNA is TGTGCCAGCGACTCAGGACAGGGGGCGGCTGAAGCTTTCTTT. This codes for CASDSGQGAAEAFF.

The V and J genes are TRBV5-7 and TRBJ2-3; tentative D call: TRBD2 (6 bases). TRBV5-7 carries the ORF label, with uncertain function. The CDR3 covers 15 residues. V shed 3 bases and J shed 2 bases, with 13 bases lying between them. This CDR3 is CASSWLGGPTDTQYF. CDR3 nucleotides: TGTGCCAGCAGCTGGCTCGGGGGACCCACAGATACGCAGTATTTT.

The CDR3 region has the DNA TGTGCCAGCCGGGGGGGGGCGAGCTCCTATAATTCACCCCTCCACTTT. It codes for CASRGGASSYNSPLHF. The chain joins TRBV19 to TRBJ1-6; maybe TRBD1 (6 bases). The CDR3 has 16 amino acids. CDR1 LNHDA and CDR2 SQIVND come from the germline V gene (reference sequence). The V end lost 9 bases, the J end lost 0 bases, and 15 bases lay between the germline ends.

This chain uses TRBV28 with TRBJ1-1, with D unclear. This CDR3 comprises 13 residues. V was pared by 1 base and J by 8 bases, with 11 bases between. CDR1 is MDHEN, CDR2 SYDVKM, per germline. Written as DNA, the CDR3 is TGTGCCAGCAGTTTATCAGAGGCACGGGAAGCTTTCTTT. Translating it yields CASSLSEAREAFF.

The CDR3 coding sequence is TGTGCCACCAGCCCGAGGGGGACTAATGAAAAACTGTTTTTT. Its protein product is CATSPRGTNEKLFF. The chain combines TRBV15 with TRBJ1-4; D possibly corresponds to TRBD1 (6 bases). Germline CDR1 and CDR2: LNHNV and YYDKDF (reference sequence). Trimming shortened V by 5 bases and J by 2 bases, and 9 bases separated the two germline ends. The CDR3 sequence is 14 residues long.

In its sample, this clone was seen a few times. V is TRBV13 and J is TRBJ1-2; 8 positions match TRBD1. With V trimmed by 5 bases and J by 0 bases, 23 bases remained unmatched. The CDR3 length is 21 residues. From germline, CDR1 is PRHDT and CDR2 FYEKMQ (reference sequence). The CDR3 region is CASSRLPKLRDRPSANYGYTF. The DNA of the CDR3 is TGTGCCAGCAGCCGTCTCCCCAAGCTTAGGGACAGGCCCTCGGCTAACTATGGCTACACCTTC.

The chain is built from TRBV14 and TRBJ1-2; D is perhaps TRBD1 (6 bases). V lost 4 bases and J 1 base, leaving 13 bases between the germline ends. Per the germline V gene, CDR1 is SGHDN and CDR2 is FVKESK. This CDR3 contains 15 residues. CDR3 nucleotides: TGTGCCAGCAGCCGAGCGGGACAAAGTAACTATGGCTACACCTTC. Translating it yields CASSRAGQSNYGYTF. Drawing the rest from reference TRBV14 and TRBJ1-2, the complete variable domain is EAGVTQFPSHSVIEKGQTVTLRCDPISGHDNLYWYRRVMGKEIKFLLHFVKESKQDESGMPNNRFLAERTGGTYSTLKVQPAELEDSGVYFCASSRAGQSNYGYTFGSGTRLTVV.